This T cell receptor (beta chain) was observed in a study of cytomegalovirus exposure and HLA in healthy donors. At the level of the study: Within an early data release were about 85 million unique TCRs drawn from HLA-typed donors.

Primers included in the PCR were 60 Vbeta and 13 Jbeta primers. In the original workflow: Approximately 78 million unique TCR beta chains, about 10 million of them shared, were counted by a later analysis. Libraries were prepared by immunoSEQ multiplex PCR; TCRdb keeps only in-frame clonotypes and omits some of them. V and J calls and clone size come straight from that table; D and trimming were deduced from the DNA. The table has about 160,000 clones, approximately 78% seen once; the top ten hold about 0.89%. Per the germline V gene, CDR1 is SNHLY and CDR2 is FYNNEI. This CDR3 is built from 14 residues. Trimming shortened V by 7 bases and J by 5 bases, and 17 bases separated the two germline ends.

Sequencing was carried out using PBMCs. The J gene is TRBJ2-5, the V gene TRBV2; D perhaps matches TRBD1 (6 bases). This receptor was taken from a girl aged 2 to 9 in good health and CMV-seropositive. The CDR3 DNA reads as TGTGCCAGCACCGGTGATCTGGGGGCGGAGACCCAGTACTTC. Its protein product is CASTGDLGAETQYF.